Below, 21 T cell receptor beta chains from the same sample are listed, as sequenced in a study of cytotoxic CD8 clonotypes in ibrutinib-treated CLL. TCRdb's table, derived via immunoSEQ multiplex PCR, lists solely in-frame clones and lacks some. Of roughly 13,000 clones listed, roughly two thirds are singletons. Here the sequenced sample was PBMCs, taken before ibrutinib treatment. The source is a human donor with chronic lymphocytic leukemia.

V is TRBV5-4 and J is TRBJ1-4; a possible D gene is TRBD1 (5 bases). The CDR3 runs 15 residues. Between the trimmed V and J ends, which lost 0 bases and 8 bases, there was a span of 14 bases. CDR1 and CDR2 (germline): SGHNT, YYREEE (reference sequence). The CDR3: CASSLGGTSGEKLFF. As DNA, the CDR3 is TGTGCCAGCAGCTTGGGTGGGACCTCTGGGGAAAAACTGTTTTTT.

This sequence joins TRBV15 and TRBJ1-4; 7 nucleotides agree with TRBD1. The germline V gene has CDR1 LNHNV and CDR2 YYDKDF (reference sequence). V gave up 7 bases and J gave up 0 bases; unmatched junction bases: 8. This CDR3 comprises 16 residues. The CDR3 coding sequence is TGTGCCACCACGTCAGGGGGGTGGGCAACTAATGAAAAACTGTTTTTT. Protein: CATTSGGWATNEKLFF.

The V call is TRBV5-5, the J call TRBJ2-1; either TRBD1 or TRBD2 may supply D (5 bases each). This CDR3 is built from 15 residues. Germline V lookup: CDR1 SGHKS, CDR2 YYEKEE (reference sequence). V was trimmed by 4 bases and J by 0 bases, leaving 11 bases between them. The CDR3 here is CASSRDGDSYNEQFF. As DNA, the CDR3 is TGTGCCAGCAGCAGGGACGGTGACTCCTACAATGAGCAGTTCTTC.

The rearrangement links TRBV7-2 to TRBJ1-3; no clear D. The germline CDR1 and CDR2 sequences are SGHTA and FQGNSA. This CDR3 is built from 13 residues. Trimming removed 5 bases from V and 3 bases from J, with 8 bases in between. The CDR3: CASSPYYGNTIYF. The CDR3 nucleotides are TGTGCCAGCAGCCCCTACTATGGAAACACCATATATTTT.

A few counts support this clone. The chain's CDR3 is CASSGQGRAYGYTF. CDR3 DNA: TGTGCCAGCAGCGGACAGGGGAGAGCCTATGGCTACACCTTC. This chain uses TRBV9 with TRBJ1-2; 8 nucleotides match TRBD1. CDR1 SGDLS and CDR2 YYNGEE come from the germline V gene. Germline trimming cut 3 bases from V and 4 bases from J; bases unmatched to any gene: 5. The CDR3 totals 14 residues.

This clone turned up a few times. The chain combines TRBV5-4 with TRBJ2-7; 9 bases line up with TRBD1. The germline CDR1 and CDR2 sequences are SGHNT and YYREEE (reference sequence). V lost 4 bases to trimming and J lost 6 bases; unmatched junction nucleotides: 8. The CDR3 runs 14 residues. The chain's CDR3 is CASSQRQGGREQYF. The DNA for the CDR3 is TGTGCCAGCAGCCAAAGACAGGGGGGCCGCGAGCAGTACTTC.

V and J are TRBV7-3 and TRBJ2-3; 10 positions agree with TRBD2. This CDR3 is built from 16 residues. Trimming took 5 bases from V and 5 from J; bases not matched to a gene: 10. CDR1 and CDR2 from the germline V gene are SGHTA and FQGTGA. CDR3 protein: CASSTRLAGPGDTQYF. For the CDR3, the DNA is TGTGCCAGCAGCACCCGACTAGCGGGCCCGGGAGATACGCAGTATTTT.

This chain connects TRBV7-9 to TRBJ2-4; the match to TRBD2 covers 8 bases. Trimming removed 5 bases from V and 8 bases from J; junction bases left unmatched: 5. In germline, CDR1 is SEHNR, CDR2 FQNEAQ (reference sequence). The CDR3 extends over 13 amino acids. CDR3 amino acids: CASSPDGGDIQYF. In DNA, the CDR3 is TGTGCCAGCAGCCCGGACGGGGGGGACATTCAGTACTTC.

On this clone itself: The same CDR3 arises from other DNA sequences in this sample as well. The chain employs TRBV5-6 and TRBJ2-7; D not certain. Germline CDR1 is SGHDT and CDR2 is YYEEEE. V was cut by 0 bases and J by 2 bases, with 9 bases left in between. This CDR3 spans 14 amino acids. CDR3 DNA sequence: TGTGCCAGCAGCTTGGCCGGGCAGACCTACGAGCAGTACTTC. Translating it yields CASSLAGQTYEQYF.

The chain links TRBV7-3 to TRBJ2-1; D remains unclear. This CDR3 is 19 amino acids long. Per germline, CDR1 SGHTA and CDR2 FQGTGA. The ends were cut back, 1 base at V and 1 base at J, with 20 bases in the middle. The CDR3 region has the DNA TGTGCCAGCAGCTTAATGGCGGATAGGGCGGTTTCGTCCTACAATGAGCAGTTCTTC. It encodes CASSLMADRAVSSYNEQFF.

V gene TRBV5-1 combines with J gene TRBJ2-4; D remains unclear. This CDR3 spans 13 amino acids. Trimming pared 6 bases from V and 6 bases from J, leaving 13 bases between. CDR1 and CDR2 (germline): SGHRS, YFSETQ. CDR3 residues: CASMGPPVNIQYF. The CDR3 region has the DNA TGCGCCAGCATGGGCCCCCCCGTAAACATTCAGTACTTC. Using reference TRBV5-1 and TRBJ2-4 for the parts outside the CDR3, the full variable domain is KAGVTQTPRYLIKTRGQQVTLSCSPISGHRSVSWYQQTPGQGLQFLFEYFSETQRNKGNFPGRFSGRQFSNSRSEMNVSTLELGDSALYLCASMGPPVNIQYFGAGTRLSVL.

The chain combines TRBV4-2 with TRBJ1-2; D perhaps matches TRBD1 (6 bases). From germline, CDR1 is LGHNA and CDR2 YNFKEQ. The length of the CDR3 is 16 residues. Trimming cost V 0 bases and J 3 bases, with 14 bases left between them. CDR3 nucleotide sequence: TGTGCCAGCAGCCAAGATGGGGGGGGCCCACACTATGGCTACACCTTC. As protein: CASSQDGGGPHYGYTF.

The V gene is TRBV20-1, the J gene TRBJ2-1; tentatively, D is TRBD1 (6 bases). The CDR3 sequence is 11 residues long. Germline CDR1 is DFQATT and CDR2 is SNEGSKA (reference sequence). The V and J ends lost 0 bases and 13 bases respectively, with 10 bases between them. This CDR3 is CSARDGGPQFF. The CDR3 nucleotides read TGCAGTGCTAGAGATGGGGGCCCCCAGTTCTTC.

This clone was observed a few times. The CDR3 bases are TGTGCCAGCAGTGTGGAAGGGGGCTCTGGGGCCAACGTCCTGACTTTC. Translation gives CASSVEGGSGANVLTF. J is TRBJ2-6 and V is TRBV6-1; weak D call: TRBD1 (6 bases). V lost 4 bases and J 0 bases, leaving 10 bases between the germline ends. CDR1 is MNHNS and CDR2 is SASEGT in the germline V gene. The CDR3 has 16 amino acids.

CDR3 in amino acids: CASSRGQGAYEQYF. The CDR3 DNA reads TGTGCCAGTAGTAGGGGACAGGGGGCCTACGAGCAGTACTTC. The chain couples TRBV19 to TRBJ2-7; TRBD1 matches at 11 bases. Germline-derived CDR1 and CDR2 are LNHDA and SQIVND (reference sequence). V trimming: 4 bases; J trimming: 2 bases; junction bases outside the gene matches: 1. The CDR3 spans 14 residues.

The chain employs TRBV6-5 and TRBJ2-1; D may correspond to TRBD1 or TRBD2 (5 bases each). The germline CDR1 and CDR2 sequences are MNHEY and SVGAGI. The CDR3 consists of 13 residues. The V and J ends lost 6 bases and 9 bases respectively, with 15 bases between them. For the CDR3, the DNA is TGTGCCAGCAGCTCCATACCAGGGAGTGAGCAGTTCTTC. Translated: CASSSIPGSEQFF.

The gene calls are TRBV9 and TRBJ2-1; TRBD2 aligns across 7 bases. Germline V CDR1 and CDR2: SGDLS, YYNGEE. This CDR3 contains 14 residues. Trimming cost V 4 bases and J 2 bases; bases outside gene matches: 3. CDR3 DNA sequence: TGTGCCAGCAGCCCCCGGGAGGCCTACAATGAGCAGTTCTTC. It yields the protein CASSPREAYNEQFF.

The gene calls are TRBV11-1 and TRBJ2-7; perhaps D is TRBD1 or TRBD2 (5 bases each). Per the germline V gene, CDR1 is SGHAT and CDR2 is FQDESV (reference sequence). Deletions cut 5 bases from V and 0 bases from J, with 17 bases between. CDR3 length equals 16 residues. This CDR3 reads CASSPNWGKSSYEQYF. CDR3 sequence (DNA): TGTGCCAGCAGCCCCAACTGGGGGAAGAGCTCCTACGAGCAGTACTTC.

V usage is TRBV7-9 and J usage is TRBJ1-1; no firm D call. CDR1 SEHNR and CDR2 FQNEAQ come from the germline V gene (reference sequence). V dropped 3 bases and J dropped 1 base, with 12 bases sitting between them. This CDR3 has 15 amino acids. The CDR3 DNA sequence: TGTGCCAGCAGCTTCGTAAGTGGCGGGAACACTGAAGCTTTCTTT. It is translated as CASSFVSGGNTEAFF.

This clone was detected once. The V and J genes are TRBV7-8 and TRBJ1-5, with unresolved D. Germline-derived CDR1 and CDR2 are SGHVS and FQNEAQ. The CDR3 consists of 16 residues. V lost 5 bases, J lost 2 bases, and 16 bases lay in between. The CDR3 spells CASSPGEVLRNQPQHF. The CDR3 DNA follows: TGTGCCAGCAGCCCCGGCGAGGTCCTCCGCAATCAGCCCCAGCATTTT. The full variable domain, its missing parts supplied by reference TRBV7-8 and TRBJ1-5, is GAGVSQSPRYKVAKRGQDVALRCDPISGHVSLFWYQQALGQGPEFLTYFQNEAQLDKSGLPSDRFFAERPEGSVSTLKIQRTQQEDSAVYLCASSPGEVLRNQPQHFGDGTRLSIL.

This clone was seen a single time. This chain connects TRBV7-2 to TRBJ1-2; D is unclear. Germline V gene sequence: CDR1 SGHTA, CDR2 FQGNSA. CDR3 length equals 14 residues. Trimming removed 5 bases from V and 4 bases from J, with 14 bases in between. Here the CDR3 DNA reads TGTGCCAGCAGCCTTCCAGCATCCCCCTATGGCTACACCTTC. Protein sequence: CASSLPASPYGYTF.